This TCR beta chain came from a study of long-term antiretroviral therapy in people with HIV. Study results and caveats: Across all time points, the repertoire was dominated by clones that expanded before ART. After ART, diversity increased yet remained lower than transplant donor controls. Repertoires with HIV possessed tighter CDR3 length spans than those of controls.

Version v3.0 of the immunoSEQ assay ran at survey level. Sequencing of each sample targeted about 35,000-50,000 T-cell genomes. Measured with immunoSEQ multiplex PCR; TCRdb has only the in-frame clones, and not every one. Counted here are 30,000 to 50,000 clones, around 85% occurring once; the ten biggest clones make up about 6%. Trimming removed 4 bases from V and 4 bases from J, with 15 bases in between. The CDR3 is 14 amino acids. Germline CDR1 and CDR2: SGHRS and YFSETQ. With respect to this clone: The target antigen is unknown.

This specimen consisted of unsorted PBMCs, obtained 3.1 years after starting antiretroviral therapy. The V gene is TRBV5-1, the J gene TRBJ2-7, with D perhaps TRBD1 (6 bases). This TCR was recovered from a woman in her fifties or sixties with HIV. CDR3 sequence: CASSRQEVLYEQYF. Here the CDR3 DNA reads TGCGCCAGCAGCAGACAGGAGGTCTTATACGAGCAGTACTTC. The full variable domain, with the rest looked up from reference TRBV5-1 and TRBJ2-7, is KAGVTQTPRYLIKTRGQQVTLSCSPISGHRSVSWYQQTPGQGLQFLFEYFSETQRNKGNFPGRFSGRQFSNSRSEMNVSTLELGDSALYLCASSRQEVLYEQYFGPGTRLTVT.